The 32 T cell receptor beta chains below all came from one sample that was sequenced in a study of OX40 agonist ivuxolimab in advanced cancers. TCRdb keeps only in-frame clones here, not all; method: immunoSEQ multiplex PCR. The sample holds 60,000 to 85,000 clones; around 93% are singletons and the top ten take less than 10%. The source was CD4+ or CD8+ T cells sorted from blood, collected in a trial of the OX40 agonist ivuxolimab. These receptors came from an adult with an advanced solid tumor such as melanoma, head and neck, liver or kidney cancer.

Turning to this clone: The junction departs from the called germline gene at one end, perhaps through a read error. The chain combines TRBV7-7 with TRBJ2-7; 9 nucleotides agree with TRBD1. In germline, CDR1 is SSHAT, CDR2 FNYEAQ (reference sequence). This CDR3 contains 19 residues. CDR3 in amino acids: CASSLDRRTGAPLLDEQYF. The CDR3 DNA reads TGTGCTAGCAGCTTAGACCGGAGGACAGGGGCGCCCTTGTTAGACGAGCAGTACTTC.

The gene calls are TRBV7-2 and TRBJ2-7; 11 bases map to TRBD2. The CDR3 extends over 14 amino acids. Trimming removed 2 bases from V and 6 bases from J; junction bases left unmatched: 3. CDR1 and CDR2 (germline): SGHTA, FQGNSA. DNA for the CDR3: TGTGCCAGCAGCTTAAGAACTAGCGGGGGCGAGCAGTACTTC. Its translation: CASSLRTSGGEQYF.

The chain couples TRBV19 to TRBJ1-1; weak D call: TRBD1 (5 bases). The V and J ends lost 6 bases and 1 base respectively, with 9 bases between them. CDR3 size: 13 residues. Germline CDR1 is LNHDA and CDR2 is SQIVND (reference sequence). The CDR3 loop reads CASRLGTNTEAFF. The CDR3 nucleotides read TGTGCCAGTAGACTAGGGACGAACACTGAAGCTTTCTTT.

This clone was detected only once. The chain employs TRBV19 and TRBJ2-7; 10 positions agree with TRBD1. V shed 4 bases, J shed 6 bases, and the junction held 3 bases outside the gene matches. The CDR3 has 13 residues. Germline values: CDR1 LNHDA, CDR2 SQIVND (reference sequence). The CDR3 loop reads CASSRQGAFEQYF. In DNA form, the CDR3 reads TGTGCCAGTAGTAGACAGGGGGCATTCGAGCAGTACTTC.

The genes are TRBV2 and TRBJ1-2; no firm D call. The CDR3 is made up of 14 amino acids. CDR1 is SNHLY and CDR2 is FYNNEI in the germline V gene. V lost 8 bases and J lost 3, with 16 bases in between. The CDR3 here is CASWEGEGYYGYTF. Here the CDR3 DNA reads TGTGCCAGCTGGGAGGGAGAGGGCTACTATGGCTACACCTTC. Looking up the rest from reference TRBV2 and TRBJ1-2 gives the full variable domain: EPEVTQTPSHQVTQMGQEVILRCVPISNHLYFYWYRQILGQKVEFLVSFYNNEISEKSEIFDDQFSVERPDGSNFTLKIRSTKLEDSAMYFCASWEGEGYYGYTFGSGTRLTVV.

CDR3 sequence: CASSNRGPLKLFF. CDR3 in DNA: TGTGCCAGTAGCAACAGGGGGCCGTTGAAACTGTTTTTT. The V gene is TRBV19, the J gene TRBJ1-4; the match to TRBD1 covers 9 bases. Per germline, CDR1 LNHDA and CDR2 SQIVND (reference sequence). CDR3 length: 13 residues. After removal of 6 bases from V and 11 bases from J, the junction contained 7 bases not matched to a gene.

This clone has more than one count but fewer than ten. J is TRBJ1-1 and V is TRBV5-1, with TRBD1 identical over 7 bases. CDR1 is SGHRS and CDR2 is YFSETQ in the germline V gene. The CDR3 is 15 amino acids. V lost 1 base and J lost 6; bases outside the gene matches: 9. The CDR3 DNA follows: TGCGCCAGCAGCTTGCATCTCGGGACAGCCGCTGAAGCTTTCTTT. Translation: CASSLHLGTAAEAFF.

The chain carries TRBV9 and TRBJ2-1; D may be TRBD1 or TRBD2 (7 bases each). CDR1 SGDLS and CDR2 YYNGEE come from the germline V gene. The CDR3 runs to 14 residues. The V and J ends lost 4 bases and 9 bases respectively, with 17 bases between them. The CDR3 protein is CASSTRGGSGEQFF. The CDR3 DNA follows: TGTGCCAGCAGCACCAGGGGGGGGTCCGGTGAGCAGTTCTTC.

The chain carries TRBV21-1 and TRBJ2-7; no DNA check was done on the table's D call, TRBD2. TRBV21-1 is a recognized pseudogene. The CDR3 runs to 15 residues. Written as DNA, the CDR3 is TGTGCCAGCAGCAAAGGGGGTGGCAGCGGCTACGAGCAGTACTTC. Its translation: CASSKGGGSGYEQYF.

Only a few counts were recorded for this clone. The chain combines TRBV6-4 with TRBJ1-3; 7 nucleotides agree with TRBD1. Losses at the gene ends were 6 bases for V and 0 bases for J; bases not matched to a gene: 11. Germline V gene sequence: CDR1 MRHNA, CDR2 SNTAGT. The CDR3 spans 17 residues. The chain's CDR3 is CASSPPQGSSSGNTIYF. As DNA, the CDR3 is TGTGCCAGCAGCCCACCACAGGGGTCGAGCTCTGGAAACACCATATATTTT.

This chain connects TRBV13 to TRBJ1-4; maybe TRBD1 (5 bases). V was pared by 5 bases and J by 8 bases, with 24 bases between. From germline, CDR1 is PRHDT and CDR2 FYEKMQ (reference sequence). CDR3 length equals 17 residues. CDR3 DNA: TGTGCCAGCAGCCCGGAAGGGACCCTACCGGGTTACGAAAAACTGTTTTTT. The encoded protein is CASSPEGTLPGYEKLFF.

This clone came up once. The chain uses TRBV15 and TRBJ2-1; 7 bases line up with TRBD2. V gave up 4 bases and J gave up 9 bases; unmatched junction bases: 9. The CDR3 is made up of 14 amino acids. Per the germline V gene, CDR1 is LNHNV and CDR2 is YYDKDF (reference sequence). This chain's CDR3 is CATSIGTNAIEQFF. The CDR3 DNA reads as TGTGCCACCAGCATCGGGACTAACGCAATTGAGCAGTTCTTC.

The chain employs TRBV7-9 and TRBJ2-1; TRBD2 matches at 7 bases. Trimming took 4 bases from V and 7 from J; bases not matched to a gene: 10. Germline lookup yields CDR1 SEHNR and CDR2 FQNEAQ (reference sequence). The CDR3 is 15 amino acids. The CDR3 DNA follows: TGTGCCAGCAGCTCTCGGCGGGGGAGGATTAATGAGCAGTTCTTC. Its protein product is CASSSRRGRINEQFF.

This chain uses TRBV10-2 with TRBJ2-1; 12 bases are a match to TRBD2. Trimming took 6 bases from V and 6 from J; bases not matched to a gene: 6. Germline lookup yields CDR1 WSHSY and CDR2 SAAADI. The CDR3 covers 15 residues. CDR3 loop: CASRLGLAGPNEQFF. Here the CDR3 DNA reads TGCGCCAGCAGATTGGGACTAGCGGGTCCCAATGAGCAGTTCTTC.

Only one count was recorded for this clone. The rearrangement uses TRBV30 and TRBJ2-5; 10 bases are a match to TRBD2. CDR3 size: 15 residues. Per germline, CDR1 GTSNPN and CDR2 SVGIG (reference sequence). With 0 bases clipped from V and 5 bases from J, the junction kept 6 bases outside the gene matches. The CDR3 sequence: CAWSVAGGPEETQYF. The CDR3 DNA reads as TGTGCCTGGAGTGTAGCGGGGGGGCCTGAGGAGACCCAGTACTTC.

V usage is TRBV4-1 and J usage is TRBJ2-3; tentatively, D is TRBD2 (5 bases). The V gene lost 3 bases and the J gene lost 4 bases, with 8 bases spanning the gap. The CDR3 is 13 residues long. Germline CDR1 is MGHRA and CDR2 is YSYEKL. CDR3 sequence reads: CASSQEAADTQYF. CDR3 in DNA: TGCGCCAGCAGCCAGGAGGCTGCAGATACGCAGTATTTT.

This chain joins TRBV27 and TRBJ2-1, with D perhaps matching TRBD1 (5 bases). The germline CDR1 and CDR2 sequences are MNHEY and SMNVEV (reference sequence). The CDR3 covers 15 residues. Trimming took off 2 bases at V and 6 bases at J, with 14 bases between the two ends. CDR3 nucleotide sequence: TGTGCCAGCAGTTTAATTTTGGGGCCTTTCAATGAGCAGTTCTTC. Translating gives CASSLILGPFNEQFF.

Concerning this clone itself: Germline is not matched at one junction end, which may reflect a read error. The same CDR3 can be traced to other DNA sequences in this sample. The chain is built from TRBV18 and TRBJ2-7; TRBD1 agrees at 7 bases. CDR3 length: 15 amino acids. Germline loops: CDR1 KGHSH, CDR2 LQKENI. CDR3 sequence reads: CASSPKDRPRPEQYF. CDR3 nucleotides: TGTGCCAGCTCACCTAAGGACAGGCCGAGGCCCGAGCAATACTTC. Based on the CDR3 plus reference TRBV18 and TRBJ2-7, the full variable domain is NAGVMQNPRHLVRRRGQEARLRCSPMKGHSHVYWYRQLPEEGLKFMVYLQKENIIDESGMPKERFSAEFPKEGPSILRIQQVVRGDSAAYFCASSPKDRPRPEQYFGPGTRLTVT.

J is TRBJ2-1 and V is TRBV27, with TRBD2 matching over 12 bases. V lost 7 bases and J lost 4; bases outside the gene matches: 2. This CDR3 is built from 14 residues. The V gene's germline CDR1 is MNHEY and CDR2 SMNVEV (reference sequence). For the CDR3, the DNA is TGTGCCAGCACCCTAGCGGGGGGGTACAATGAGCAGTTCTTC. Translated, it gives CASTLAGGYNEQFF.

The chain employs TRBV4-3 and TRBJ1-1, with D uncertain. The V gene's germline CDR1 is LGHNA and CDR2 YSLEER. V was shortened by 4 bases and J by 4 bases, with 16 bases between the two germline ends. CDR3 size: 15 residues. The CDR3, as DNA: TGCGCCAGCAGCCCGAAACTCCATGATGCCACTGAAGCTTTCTTT. Protein: CASSPKLHDATEAFF.

The rearrangement joins TRBV7-2 to TRBJ1-5; D remains unclear. With 5 bases removed from V and 4 bases from J, the gap between germline ends came to 12 bases. CDR1 is SGHTA and CDR2 is FQGNSA in the germline V gene. This CDR3 comprises 14 residues. The CDR3 DNA is TGTGCCAGCAGCCAAGGACGGCTTAATCAGCCCCAGCATTTT. It yields the protein CASSQGRLNQPQHF.

The table lists this clone with a count of one. The rearrangement joins TRBV5-1 to TRBJ1-2; D is undetermined. Germline V CDR1 and CDR2: SGHRS, YFSETQ. This CDR3 is built from 13 residues. V dropped 1 base and J dropped 6 bases, with 10 bases sitting between them. The CDR3 DNA sequence: TGCGCCAGCAGCTTGAGTGCGGGTCATGGCTACACCTTC. Protein: CASSLSAGHGYTF.

The genes are TRBV29-1 and TRBJ2-7; D not certain. Germline CDR1 is SQVTM and CDR2 is ANQGSEA. The V end was cut by 0 bases, the J end by 0 bases, with 6 bases between. CDR3 length equals 13 residues. CDR3 protein: CSVEDSLSYEQYF. The CDR3 DNA sequence: TGCAGCGTTGAAGACTCGCTCTCCTACGAGCAGTACTTC.

V gene TRBV5-6 combines with J gene TRBJ1-5, with D possibly TRBD1 on 6 matching bases. CDR3 length: 15 amino acids. V was trimmed by 0 bases and J by 7 bases, leaving 14 bases between them. Germline lookup yields CDR1 SGHDT and CDR2 YYEEEE. CDR3 sequence: CASSLGQAAGQPQHF. CDR3 nucleotides: TGTGCCAGCAGCTTGGGACAGGCTGCAGGGCAGCCCCAGCATTTT.

The genes are TRBV7-9 and TRBJ1-2, with D uncertain. The CDR3 runs 13 residues. The V end was cut by 1 base, the J end by 1 base, with 4 bases between. Germline values: CDR1 SEHNR, CDR2 FQNEAQ (reference sequence). The CDR3 sequence: CASSLGGNYGYTF. DNA for the CDR3: TGTGCCAGCAGCTTAGGGGGTAACTATGGCTACACCTTC.

The chain is built from TRBV27 and TRBJ2-5; no reliable D call. The CDR3 is made up of 12 amino acids. V lost 6 bases, J lost 5 bases, and 10 bases lay in between. The germline CDR1 and CDR2 sequences are MNHEY and SMNVEV (reference sequence). CDR3: CASSYPGETQYF. Written as DNA, the CDR3 is TGTGCCAGCAGCTACCCCGGGGAGACCCAGTACTTC.

CDR3 residues: CAITGENTGELFF. For the CDR3, the DNA is TGTGCCATCACAGGGGAGAACACCGGGGAGCTGTTTTTT. This rearrangement joins TRBV10-3 to TRBJ2-2; D may be TRBD1 (6 bases). Trimming removed 7 bases at V and 1 base at J, with 7 bases between. Germline loops: CDR1 ENHRY, CDR2 SYGVKD. This CDR3 comprises 13 residues.

V and J are TRBV10-3 and TRBJ2-1, with D possibly being TRBD1 or TRBD2 (5 bases each). This CDR3 region has 15 residues. V was pared by 6 bases and J by 7 bases, with 19 bases between. In germline, CDR1 is ENHRY, CDR2 SYGVKD. The CDR3 bases are TGTGCCATCAGGGGCGATGGGGGAATAGAGAATGAGCAGTTCTTC. It encodes CAIRGDGGIENEQFF.

The chain recombines TRBV5-1 with TRBJ1-5; a possible D gene is TRBD1 (5 bases). Per germline, CDR1 SGHRS and CDR2 YFSETQ. CDR3 size: 16 residues. The V end was cut by 2 bases, the J end by 7 bases, with 19 bases between. The CDR3 here is CASSFGGVGERQPQHF. The CDR3 DNA reads TGCGCCAGCAGCTTCGGGGGGGTAGGCGAGCGCCAGCCCCAGCATTTT. The whole variable domain, remainder taken from reference TRBV5-1 and TRBJ1-5, is KAGVTQTPRYLIKTRGQQVTLSCSPISGHRSVSWYQQTPGQGLQFLFEYFSETQRNKGNFPGRFSGRQFSNSRSEMNVSTLELGDSALYLCASSFGGVGERQPQHFGDGTRLSIL.

The chain combines TRBV7-2 with TRBJ2-7, with 11 nucleotides matching TRBD2. V shed 5 bases, J shed 5 bases, and the junction held 8 bases outside the gene matches. Germline loops: CDR1 SGHTA, CDR2 FQGNSA. This CDR3 is built from 15 residues. The CDR3 nucleotides read TGTGCCAGCAGCCATAGCGGGGGGGCTTCCCACGAGCAGTACTTC. This encodes CASSHSGGASHEQYF.

This clone was recorded once. J is TRBJ1-1 and V is TRBV5-4, with D possibly being TRBD1 (6 bases). Germline values: CDR1 SGHNT, CDR2 YYREEE (reference sequence). The CDR3 contains 13 residues. Trimming took 4 bases from V and 1 from J, leaving 8 bases between them. DNA of the CDR3: TGTGCCAGCAGCGTACAGGGGAACACTGAAGCTTTCTTT. It is translated as CASSVQGNTEAFF.

The chain recombines TRBV10-3 with TRBJ2-2; no clear D gene. The V end lost 8 bases, the J end lost 3 bases, and 7 bases lay between the germline ends. This CDR3 has 12 amino acids. CDR1 ENHRY and CDR2 SYGVKD come from the germline V gene. In DNA form, the CDR3 reads TGTGCCATCCGTCGGTACACCGGGGAGCTGTTTTTT. Translating it yields CAIRRYTGELFF.